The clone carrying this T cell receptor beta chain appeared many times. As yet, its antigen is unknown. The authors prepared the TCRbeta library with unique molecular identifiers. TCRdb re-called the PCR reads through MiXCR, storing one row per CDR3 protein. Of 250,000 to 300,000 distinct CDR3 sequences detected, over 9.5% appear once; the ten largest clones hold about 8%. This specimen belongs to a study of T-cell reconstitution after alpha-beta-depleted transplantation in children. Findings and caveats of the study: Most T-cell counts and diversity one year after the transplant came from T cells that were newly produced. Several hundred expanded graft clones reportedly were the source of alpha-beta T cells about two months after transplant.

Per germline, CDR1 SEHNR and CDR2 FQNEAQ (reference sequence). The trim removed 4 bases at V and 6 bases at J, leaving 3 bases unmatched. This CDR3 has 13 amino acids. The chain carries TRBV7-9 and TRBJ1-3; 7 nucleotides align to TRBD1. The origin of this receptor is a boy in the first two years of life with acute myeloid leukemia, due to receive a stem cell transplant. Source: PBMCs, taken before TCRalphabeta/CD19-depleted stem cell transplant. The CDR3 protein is CASSSGQENTIYF. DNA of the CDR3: TGTGCCAGCAGCTCCGGACAGGAAAACACCATATATTTT.